This T cell receptor (beta chain) was captured in a study of OX40 agonist ivuxolimab in advanced cancers. Clones were read by immunoSEQ multiplex PCR, and TCRdb kept only the in-frame ones, dropping some. The sample contains over 75,000 clones, around 94% of which appear only once. Autoimmune disease history or systemic immunosuppression led to patients being barred. Germline V lookup: CDR1 MNHEY, CDR2 SMNVEV (reference sequence). The CDR3 consists of 14 residues. V was clipped by 5 bases and J by 2 bases; unmatched bases: 3. The sequence was obtained from an adult with an advanced solid tumor such as melanoma, head and neck, liver or kidney cancer. The material was CD4+ or CD8+ T cells sorted from blood, obtained in a trial of the OX40 agonist ivuxolimab. The genes are TRBV27 and TRBJ2-5; the match to TRBD1 covers 9 bases. The CDR3 coding sequence is TGTGCCAGCAGTGACGGACAGGGGCAAGAGACCCAGTACTTC. It specifies CASSDGQGQETQYF.